These T cell receptor beta chains were read from a single sample in a study of T-cell memory formation after mild COVID-19. TCRdb re-analysed the 5' RACE reads in MiXCR, keeping a single row per CDR3 protein. Of 300,000 to 350,000 distinct CDR3 sequences in the sample, roughly 21% are singletons; the top ten hold around 21%. Material for sequencing was PBMCs or a T cell subset sorted from them (not recorded which). Receptors originate from a man between 18 and 29 years old who had mild COVID-19 (a few samples of this study predate the infection). Cell type and time point are not known. Each CDR3 is given with its conserved first and last residue. D genes are given only for firm matches. A row's size may be missing; if present it is once, few, many or a size class.

-	-	TRBJ1-5	TRBV12-3/TRBV12-4	TGTGCCAGCAGTTTAGGCGGGGGAACACAGCCCCAGCATTTT	CASSLGGGTQPQHF
-	-	TRBJ1-5	TRBV20-1	TGCAGTGCTAGAGGAGGAGGCCCCAATCAGCCCCAGCATTTT	CSARGGGPNQPQHF
TRBD1	few	TRBJ1-2	TRBV5-4	TGTGCCAGCAGCTTGGCAGACAGGGTCGACTATGGCTACACCTTC	CASSLADRVDYGYTF
TRBD1	-	TRBJ1-4	TRBV5-6	TGTGCCAGCAGTTACGGGGACAGGGGAAAACTGTTTTTT	CASSYGDRGKLFF
-	-	TRBJ2-2	TRBV29-1	TGCAGCGTCGGGCGGAACACCGGGGAGCTGTTTTTT	CSVGRNTGELFF
-	-	TRBJ1-1	TRBV27	TGTGCCAGCGGAGGGCCTCTGAACACTGAAGCTTTCTTT	CASGGPLNTEAFF
-	-	TRBJ2-5	TRBV9	TGTGCCAGCAGCGCAGGGGACCGGGAGGTAGAGACCCAGTACTTC	CASSAGDREVETQYF
-	-	TRBJ2-3	TRBV5-1	TGCGCCAGCAGCTTGGTAGCCAGCGGGCCCACAGATACGCAGTATTTT	CASSLVASGPTDTQYF
-	-	TRBJ2-1	TRBV6-2/TRBV6-3	TGTGCCAGCAGTCGAAACACGGTGCCGCAGTTCTTC	CASSRNTVPQFF
TRBD1	many	TRBJ1-2	TRBV20-1	TGCAGTGCCCAGACAGGGGGTTATGGCTACACCTTC	CSAQTGGYGYTF
-	-	TRBJ1-2	TRBV4-3	TGCGCCAGCAGCCAATCAGGAAGTGGCTACACCTTC	CASSQSGSGYTF
TRBD1	-	TRBJ2-5	TRBV20-1	TGCAGTGGCGACAGGGCTAAGACCCAGTACTTC	CSGDRAKTQYF
TRBD2	few	TRBJ2-2	TRBV9	TGTGCCAGCAGCGTAGGTCTAGCGGGCGGCGGGGAGCTGTTTTTT	CASSVGLAGGGELFF
TRBD1	many	TRBJ1-5	TRBV20-1	TGCAGTGCCGCCTCGGGACAGGGAATACGGTCCCAGCATTTT	CSAASGQGIRSQHF
-	-	TRBJ2-2	TRBV7-9	TGTGCCAGCAGTATGGGCGCCCTCGGGACCGGGGAGCTGTTTTTT	CASSMGALGTGELFF
-	-	TRBJ2-3	TRBV7-2	TGTGCCAGCAGCCCAAACCACTACGGGGCCACAGATACGCAGTATTTT	CASSPNHYGATDTQYF
-	-	TRBJ2-2	TRBV6-1	TGTGCCAGCATGGAGCCGGGGATCACCGGGGAGCTGTTTTTT	CASMEPGITGELFF
-	-	TRBJ1-2	TRBV27	TGTGCCAGCAGTGCACAGGGAGGAATAGGCTATGGCTACACCTTC	CASSAQGGIGYGYTF
-	few	TRBJ2-3	TRBV19	TGTGCCAGTAGTATTAGTCACGCGGACACAGATACGCAGTATTTT	CASSISHADTDTQYF
-	-	TRBJ2-2	TRBV7-6	TGTGCCAGCAGCTTAGTTGAAACCGGGGAGCTGTTTTTT	CASSLVETGELFF
-	-	TRBJ1-2	TRBV7-2	TGTGCCAGCAGCAGGGGCCCTCGGTATGGCTACACCTTC	CASSRGPRYGYTF
TRBD1	-	TRBJ1-1	TRBV3-1	TGTGCCAGCAGCCAAAGGGGGCGCGTCACTGAAGCTTTCTTT	CASSQRGRVTEAFF